This T cell receptor beta chain was observed in a study of T cell responses to AZD1222 COVID-19 vaccine. Study conclusions and caveats: Without day 14 samples, only post-peak T cell repertoires were studied. Nearly half of unique spike-specific TCRs reportedly avoided B.1.351 and B.1.1.7 mutated regions. Seropositive AZD1222 recipients at baseline numbered only five to seven. Donors, mostly white British, included more females; clonal diversity was possibly underestimated.

Only in-frame clones appear in the TCRdb table, and some are missing; sequencing was by immunoSEQ multiplex PCR. The sample shows approximately 96,000 clones, just over 90% of them seen only once. As for this clone: The antigen is not known.

The starting material was peripheral blood, obtained 28 days after the second AZD1222 dose. The TCR comes from an adult who received the AZD1222 COVID-19 vaccine.

CDR3 sequence: CASSPEGQGSPLHF. CDR3 DNA: TGTGCCAGCTCACCGGAGGGTCAGGGTTCACCCCTCCACTTT. The chain has TRBV18 and TRBJ1-6, with D possibly TRBD1 on 5 matching bases. CDR3 length: 14 residues. V was clipped by 3 bases and J by 9 bases, with 12 bases between them. Germline values: CDR1 KGHSH, CDR2 LQKENI.